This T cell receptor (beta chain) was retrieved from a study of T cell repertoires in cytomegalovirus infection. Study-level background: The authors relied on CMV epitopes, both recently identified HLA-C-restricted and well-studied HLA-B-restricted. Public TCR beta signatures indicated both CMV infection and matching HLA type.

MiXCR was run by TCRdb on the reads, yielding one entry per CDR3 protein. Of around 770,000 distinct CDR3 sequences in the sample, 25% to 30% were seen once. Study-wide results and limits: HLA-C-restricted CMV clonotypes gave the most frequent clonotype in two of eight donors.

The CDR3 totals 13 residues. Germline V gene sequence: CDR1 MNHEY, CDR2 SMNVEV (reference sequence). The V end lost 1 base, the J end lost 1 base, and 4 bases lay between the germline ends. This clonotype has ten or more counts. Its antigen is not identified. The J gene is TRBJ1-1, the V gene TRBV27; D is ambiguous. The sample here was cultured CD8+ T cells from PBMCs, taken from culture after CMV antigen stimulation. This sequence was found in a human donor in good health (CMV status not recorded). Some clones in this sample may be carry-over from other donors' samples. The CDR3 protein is CASSLYENTEAFF. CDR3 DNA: TGTGCCAGCAGTTTATACGAGAACACTGAAGCTTTCTTT.